This is a list of T cell receptor beta chains from one sample in a study of molecular identifiers for immune sequencing clone quantification. TCRdb used MiXCR to reprocess the PCR reads, holding one entry per CDR3 protein. This table holds about 320,000 distinct CDR3 sequences, over 20% found once. Sequencing input: naive CD8+ T cells from blood, with Jurkat cell RNA spiked in. The receptors shown here come from a human donor in good health. Some libraries in this study had Jurkat cell RNA spiked in. CDR3s include the opening cysteine and the closing phenylalanine or tryptophan. The D gene is left open where the match is weak. Some rows mark clone size as missing; the rest say once, few, many or name a class of expanded clone.

>TRBV28|.|many|TRBJ2-7
TGTGCCAGCAGCCGGGGGAGCTCCTACGAGCAGTACTTC
CASSRGSSYEQYF
>TRBV27|.|.|TRBJ2-6
TGTGCCAGCAGTTTATCCCAAAGGGGGTCGGGGGCCAACGTCCTGACTTTC
CASSLSQRGSGANVLTF
>TRBV19|.|many|TRBJ1-1
TGTGCCAGTAGTATTGGTCGTACCTTGAACACTGAAGCTTTCTTT
CASSIGRTLNTEAFF
>TRBV29-1|TRBD1|.|TRBJ2-7
TGCAGCGTTGAAGGCCGGACAGGGTCCACCTCCTACGAGCAGTACTTC
CSVEGRTGSTSYEQYF
>TRBV24-1|.|many|TRBJ2-1
TGTGCCACCAGTGATCATCAGGGGAGCGATGAGCAGTTCTTC
CATSDHQGSDEQFF
>TRBV3-1|.|many|TRBJ2-1
TGTGCCAGCAGCCCGGGGAGTGGTTGGTACAATGAGCAGTTCTTC
CASSPGSGWYNEQFF
>TRBV27|.|.|TRBJ1-1
TGTGCCAGCAGTTTCGCCAGGGACACTGAAGCTTTCTTT
CASSFARDTEAFF
>TRBV7-9|TRBD2|many|TRBJ2-1
TGTGCCAGCAGCTCGCTAGCGGGAGGGCCGGCCGGGCAGTTCTTC
CASSSLAGGPAGQFF
>TRBV12-3/TRBV12-4|.|many|TRBJ2-4
TGTGCCAGCAGTTTGTTGGGTCCGGGCAAAAACATTCAGTACTTC
CASSLLGPGKNIQYF
>TRBV7-9|.|many|TRBJ2-2
TGTGCCAGCAGTTTATCGGGCCTTCGTAACACCGGGGAGCTGTTTTTT
CASSLSGLRNTGELFF
>TRBV27|.|many|TRBJ2-6
TGTGCCAGCAGTTTATTAGGGGGTTCTGGGGCCAACGTCCTGACTTTC
CASSLLGGSGANVLTF
>TRBV28|.|many|TRBJ2-3
TGTGCCAGCAGTTTACTCCCTACAGCGCCAAGCACAGATACGCAGTATTTT
CASSLLPTAPSTDTQYF
>TRBV24-1|.|many|TRBJ2-2
TGTGCCACCAGTGACCACGACAGCGGAACCGGGGAGCTGTTTTTT
CATSDHDSGTGELFF
>TRBV28|TRBD1|.|TRBJ2-7
TGTGCCAGCAGTTCGACAGGGGGCTGCGAGCAGTACTTC
CASSSTGGCEQYF
>TRBV20-1|.|many|TRBJ2-7
TGCAGTGCTAACCGGGACAACCCCTACGAGCAGTACTTC
CSANRDNPYEQYF
>TRBV4-3|.|.|TRBJ2-5
TGCGCCGGCAGCCAAGGATACAGGGCTAGGGAGACCCAGTACTTC
CAGSQGYRARETQYF
>TRBV10-1|.|.|TRBJ1-6
TGCGCCAGCAGTGAGTCGTGGGATTCACCCCTCCACTTT
CASSESWDSPLHF
>TRBV7-8|TRBD2|many|TRBJ2-1
TGTGCCAGCGGGGGGACTAGCCCTGAGCAGTTCTTC
CASGGTSPEQFF
>TRBV19|.|.|TRBJ1-2
TGTGCCGGTAGTATAGATTTAATCTTTGGCAGCTATGGCTACACCTTC
CAGSIDLIFGSYGYTF
>TRBV19|.|.|TRBJ2-1
TGTGCCAGTAGTCCCGGAGGGAGCAATGAGCAGTTCTTC
CASSPGGSNEQFF